This is a list of T cell receptor beta chains from one sample in a study of T-cell memory formation after mild COVID-19. TCRdb passed the 5' RACE reads through MiXCR, listing each CDR3 protein once. The sample records roughly 600,000 distinct CDR3 sequences, roughly 18% being singletons. The sample taken for sequencing was PBMCs or a T cell subset sorted from them (not recorded which). The source is an adult woman who had mild COVID-19 (a few samples of this study predate the infection). Cell type and time point are not known. The CDR3 runs from the conserved cysteine through the conserved F or W. The D gene is left open where the match is weak. Rows give clone size only sometimes, using once, few, many, or a class for an expanded clone.

v_call: TRBV7-2; d_call: TRBD1; clone_size: NA; j_call: TRBJ2-3; cdr3_nt: TGTGCCAGCAGCTTATCCCCAGGGGGAGATACGCAGTATTTT; cdr3_aa: CASSLSPGGDTQYF
v_call: TRBV5-1; d_call: NA; clone_size: few; j_call: TRBJ2-1; cdr3_nt: TGCGCCAGCAGCGAGCGGGCGGGGAATGAGCAGTTCTTC; cdr3_aa: CASSERAGNEQFF
v_call: TRBV5-1; d_call: TRBD1; clone_size: few; j_call: TRBJ1-1; cdr3_nt: TGCGCCAGCAGCACTACAGGGGGCCAGATGAACACTGAAGCTTTCTTT; cdr3_aa: CASSTTGGQMNTEAFF
v_call: TRBV12-3/TRBV12-4; d_call: TRBD1; clone_size: few; j_call: TRBJ1-1; cdr3_nt: TGTGCCAGCAGTTCAACCCGACAGGGGAACACTGAAGCTTTCTTT; cdr3_aa: CASSSTRQGNTEAFF
v_call: TRBV19; d_call: TRBD2; clone_size: NA; j_call: TRBJ2-3; cdr3_nt: TGTGCCAGTACTACGGGGGGGCCTAGGGATACGCAGTATTTT; cdr3_aa: CASTTGGPRDTQYF
v_call: TRBV7-2; d_call: TRBD2; clone_size: many; j_call: TRBJ2-1; cdr3_nt: TGTGCCAGCAGGCCGGGGACTAGCGGCTACAATGAGCAGTTCTTC; cdr3_aa: CASRPGTSGYNEQFF
v_call: TRBV11-2; d_call: NA; clone_size: NA; j_call: TRBJ1-1; cdr3_nt: TGTGCCAGCAGATATACAGGGACAATGAACACTGAAGCTTTCTTT; cdr3_aa: CASRYTGTMNTEAFF
v_call: TRBV7-9; d_call: NA; clone_size: many; j_call: TRBJ2-3; cdr3_nt: TGTGCCAGCAGCTTGGGAGCCGGGGCAGATACGCAGTATTTT; cdr3_aa: CASSLGAGADTQYF
v_call: TRBV3-1; d_call: NA; clone_size: NA; j_call: TRBJ2-1; cdr3_nt: TGTGCCAGCAGCCAAGATGTGTGGCATGAGCAGTTCTTC; cdr3_aa: CASSQDVWHEQFF
v_call: TRBV12-3/TRBV12-4; d_call: NA; clone_size: few; j_call: TRBJ2-7; cdr3_nt: TGTGCCAGCAGTCGGGACGATACCTACGAGCAGTACTTC; cdr3_aa: CASSRDDTYEQYF
v_call: TRBV29-1; d_call: NA; clone_size: few; j_call: TRBJ2-7; cdr3_nt: TGCAGCGCGAGGGGCTCCTCCTACGAGCAGTACTTC; cdr3_aa: CSARGSSYEQYF
v_call: TRBV5-1; d_call: NA; clone_size: NA; j_call: TRBJ2-7; cdr3_nt: TGCGCCAGCAGCCCCTTTCCGGTCCTCTACGAGCAGTACTTC; cdr3_aa: CASSPFPVLYEQYF
v_call: TRBV9; d_call: TRBD1; clone_size: once; j_call: TRBJ2-3; cdr3_nt: TGTGCCAGCAGCCCATCCGACAGGGCAGATACGCAGTATTTT; cdr3_aa: CASSPSDRADTQYF